This TCR beta chain was identified in a study of shared clonotypes between healthy human individuals. Study-wide findings and caveats: Naive subsets tended to show greater estimated richness than memory subsets. Limitation of the genetic and exposure-history diversity represented came from the few donors. Several donors showed sharing of 4.5% to 5% of naive CD4 clonotypes.

V was clipped by 3 bases and J by 7 bases; unmatched bases: 11. Germline assignment: CDR1 SQVTM and CDR2 ANQGSEA. The CDR3 is 17 amino acids. A remark on this clone: Its cognate antigen is unknown.

In the sorted-subset replicate PCRs, around 220 ng DNA, 30,000 or so T cell genomes, was used. Libraries were prepared by immunoSEQ multiplex PCR; TCRdb keeps only in-frame clonotypes and omits some of them. The table includes a few million clones, approximately 95% detected once. Sequenced material: naive CD4+ T cells from PBMCs. Documented subset: CD45RA+ positively selected. This chain connects TRBV29-1 to TRBJ2-1; 14 positions match TRBD2. The sequence came from a man between 18 and 29 years old in good health. Some clones in this sample may be carry-over from other donors' samples. The CDR3 sequence: CSVDLGGTSGRRNEQFF. In DNA form, the CDR3 reads TGCAGCGTTGACCTTGGGGGGACTAGCGGGAGAAGGAATGAGCAGTTCTTC.